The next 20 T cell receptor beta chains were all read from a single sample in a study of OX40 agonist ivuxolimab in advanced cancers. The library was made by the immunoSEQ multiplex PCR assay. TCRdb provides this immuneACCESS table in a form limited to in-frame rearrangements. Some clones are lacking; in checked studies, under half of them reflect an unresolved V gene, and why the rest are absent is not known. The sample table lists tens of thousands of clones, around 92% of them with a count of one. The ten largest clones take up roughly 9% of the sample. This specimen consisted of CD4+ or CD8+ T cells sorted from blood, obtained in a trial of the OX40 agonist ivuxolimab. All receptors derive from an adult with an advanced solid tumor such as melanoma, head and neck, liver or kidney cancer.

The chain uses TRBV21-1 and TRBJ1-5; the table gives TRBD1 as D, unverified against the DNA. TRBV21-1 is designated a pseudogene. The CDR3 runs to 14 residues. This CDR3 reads CASQGVYSNQPQHF. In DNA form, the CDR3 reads TGTGCCAGCCAAGGGGTTTATAGCAATCAGCCCCAGCATTTT.

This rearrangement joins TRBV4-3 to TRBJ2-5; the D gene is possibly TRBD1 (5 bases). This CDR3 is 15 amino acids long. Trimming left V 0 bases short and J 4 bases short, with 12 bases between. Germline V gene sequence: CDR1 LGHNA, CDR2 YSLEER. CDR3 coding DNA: TGCGCCAGCAGCCAAGATAGCAGGGTCGGAGAGACCCAGTACTTC. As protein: CASSQDSRVGETQYF.

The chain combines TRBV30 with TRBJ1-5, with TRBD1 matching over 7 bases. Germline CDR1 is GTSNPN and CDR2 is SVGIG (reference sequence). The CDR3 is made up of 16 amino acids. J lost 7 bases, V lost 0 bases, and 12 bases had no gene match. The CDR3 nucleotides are TGTGCCTGGAGTGTACGACAGGGTGGGAGAGGACAGCCCCAGCATTTT. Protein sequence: CAWSVRQGGRGQPQHF.

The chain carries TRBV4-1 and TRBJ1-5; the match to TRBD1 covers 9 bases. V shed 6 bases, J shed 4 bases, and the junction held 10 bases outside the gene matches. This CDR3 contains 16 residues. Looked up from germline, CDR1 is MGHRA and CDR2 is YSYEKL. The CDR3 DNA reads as TGCGCCAGCAGTCAGACCGGGACAGGGAATAATCAGCCCCAGCATTTT. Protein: CASSQTGTGNNQPQHF.

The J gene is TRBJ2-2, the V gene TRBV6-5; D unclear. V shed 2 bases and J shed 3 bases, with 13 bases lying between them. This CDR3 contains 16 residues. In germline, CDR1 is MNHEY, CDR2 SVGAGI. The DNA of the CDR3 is TGTGCCAGCAGTTACCCGGCCGAACCGGACACCGGGGAGCTGTTTTTT. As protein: CASSYPAEPDTGELFF.

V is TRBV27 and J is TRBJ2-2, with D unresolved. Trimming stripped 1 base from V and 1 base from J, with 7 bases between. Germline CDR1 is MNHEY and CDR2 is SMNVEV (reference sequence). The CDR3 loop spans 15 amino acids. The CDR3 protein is CASSLLGVNTGELFF. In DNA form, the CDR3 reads TGTGCCAGCAGTTTATTAGGAGTGAACACCGGGGAGCTGTTTTTT.

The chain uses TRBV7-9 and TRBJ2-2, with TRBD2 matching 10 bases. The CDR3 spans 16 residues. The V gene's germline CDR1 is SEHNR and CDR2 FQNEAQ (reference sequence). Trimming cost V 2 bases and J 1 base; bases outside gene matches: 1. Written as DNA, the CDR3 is TGTGCCAGCAGCTTACTAGCGGGAGAGAACACCGGGGAGCTGTTTTTT. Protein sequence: CASSLLAGENTGELFF.

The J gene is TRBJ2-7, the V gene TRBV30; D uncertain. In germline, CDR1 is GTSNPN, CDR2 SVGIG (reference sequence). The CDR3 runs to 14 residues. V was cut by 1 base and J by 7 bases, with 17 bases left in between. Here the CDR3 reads CAWSEARTQFEQYF. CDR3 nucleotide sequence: TGTGCCTGGAGTGAGGCCCGGACCCAGTTTGAGCAGTACTTC.

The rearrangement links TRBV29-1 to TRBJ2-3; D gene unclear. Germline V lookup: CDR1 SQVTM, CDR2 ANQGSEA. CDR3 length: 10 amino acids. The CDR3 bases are TGCTCGGTGGGGACAGATACGCAGTATTTT. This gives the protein CSVGTDTQYF.

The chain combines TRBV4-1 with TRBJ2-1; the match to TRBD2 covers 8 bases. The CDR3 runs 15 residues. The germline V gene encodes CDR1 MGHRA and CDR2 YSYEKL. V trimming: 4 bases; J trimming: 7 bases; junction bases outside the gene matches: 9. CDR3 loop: CASSLTSGVGNEQFF. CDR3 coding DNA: TGCGCCAGCAGCCTTACTAGCGGCGTTGGGAATGAGCAGTTCTTC.

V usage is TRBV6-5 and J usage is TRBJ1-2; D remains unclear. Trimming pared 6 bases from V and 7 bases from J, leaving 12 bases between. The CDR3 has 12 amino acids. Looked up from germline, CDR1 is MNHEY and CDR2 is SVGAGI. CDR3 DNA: TGTGCCAGCAGGCAGGAGGTCGGTGGCTACACCTTC. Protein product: CASRQEVGGYTF.

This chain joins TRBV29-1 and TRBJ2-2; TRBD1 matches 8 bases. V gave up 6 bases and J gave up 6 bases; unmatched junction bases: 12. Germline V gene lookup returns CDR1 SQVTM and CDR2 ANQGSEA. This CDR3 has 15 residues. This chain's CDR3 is CSVLWDRIIPGELFF. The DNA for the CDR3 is TGCAGCGTCTTATGGGACAGGATTATCCCCGGGGAGCTGTTTTTT.

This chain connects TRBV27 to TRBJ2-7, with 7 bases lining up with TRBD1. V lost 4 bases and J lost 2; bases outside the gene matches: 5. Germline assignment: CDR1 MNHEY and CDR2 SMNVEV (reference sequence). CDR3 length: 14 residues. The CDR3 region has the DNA TGTGCCAGCAGTTCTTCCGGGACAGCCTACGAGCAGTACTTC. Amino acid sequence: CASSSSGTAYEQYF.

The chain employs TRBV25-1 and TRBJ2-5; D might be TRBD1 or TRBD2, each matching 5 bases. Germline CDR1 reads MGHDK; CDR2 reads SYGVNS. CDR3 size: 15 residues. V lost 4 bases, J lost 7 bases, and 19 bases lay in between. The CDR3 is CASSGSPGARGTQYF. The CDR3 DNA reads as TGTGCCAGCAGTGGGAGCCCCGGGGCCCGAGGGACCCAGTACTTC.

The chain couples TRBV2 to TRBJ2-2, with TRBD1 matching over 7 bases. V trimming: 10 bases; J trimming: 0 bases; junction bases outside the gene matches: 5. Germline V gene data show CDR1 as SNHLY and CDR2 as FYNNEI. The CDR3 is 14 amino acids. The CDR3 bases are TGTGCCACCCGGGACAGCGCGAACACCGGGGAGCTGTTTTTT. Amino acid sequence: CATRDSANTGELFF.

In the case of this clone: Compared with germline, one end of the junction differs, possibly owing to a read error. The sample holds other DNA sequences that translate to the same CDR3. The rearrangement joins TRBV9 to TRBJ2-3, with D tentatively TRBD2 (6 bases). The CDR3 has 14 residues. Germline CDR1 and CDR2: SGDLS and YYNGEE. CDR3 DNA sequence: TGCGCCAGCAGCGTAGGGCGGGACACAGATACGCAGTATTTT. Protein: CASSVGRDTDTQYF.

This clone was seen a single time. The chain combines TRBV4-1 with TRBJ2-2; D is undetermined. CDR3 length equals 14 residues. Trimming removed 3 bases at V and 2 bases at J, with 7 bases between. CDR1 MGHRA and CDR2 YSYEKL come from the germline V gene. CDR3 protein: CASSHGTNTGELFF. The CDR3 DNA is TGCGCCAGCAGCCACGGCACCAACACCGGGGAGCTGTTTTTT.

CDR3 in DNA: TGCGCCAGCAGCCTTCTCAGGGGGGAAAACTATGGCTACACCTTC. Translated, it gives CASSLLRGENYGYTF. V usage is TRBV4-1 and J usage is TRBJ1-2; 7 nucleotides align to TRBD1. Trimming took 4 bases from V and 2 from J; bases not matched to a gene: 7. Germline values: CDR1 MGHRA, CDR2 YSYEKL. The CDR3 length is 15 residues.

CDR3 nucleotide sequence: TGTGCCTGGAGTGTAGCCTTGGGGGTTACTGAAGCTTTCTTT. This sequence encodes CAWSVALGVTEAFF. The V and J genes are TRBV30 and TRBJ1-1; tentative D call: TRBD1 (5 bases). The CDR3 is 14 amino acids. Trimming left V 0 bases short and J 5 bases short, with 13 bases between. Germline V gene data show CDR1 as GTSNPN and CDR2 as SVGIG (reference sequence).

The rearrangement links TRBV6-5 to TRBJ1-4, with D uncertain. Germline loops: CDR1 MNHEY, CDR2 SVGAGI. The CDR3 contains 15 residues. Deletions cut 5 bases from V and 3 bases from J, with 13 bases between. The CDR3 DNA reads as TGTGCCAGCAGTGGTTCTGATAGAGCTAATGAAAAACTGTTTTTT. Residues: CASSGSDRANEKLFF.